This TCR beta chain was documented in a study of blood T cell repertoires in COVID-19. Trimming removed 2 bases from V and 5 bases from J, with 15 bases in between. The CDR3 loop spans 15 amino acids. Germline V gene lookup returns CDR1 LNHDA and CDR2 SQIVND (reference sequence). The protocol was immunoSEQ multiplex PCR, while the TCRdb copy is restricted to in-frame clones and leaves out a portion. The data contain some 100,000 clones, roughly 92% of them singletons. The receptor comes from a man between 65 and 79 years old with acute or convalescent COVID-19. The specimen sequenced was peripheral blood. The V call is TRBV19, the J call TRBJ2-5, with D maybe TRBD1 (5 bases). The DNA of the CDR3 is TGTGCCAGTAGTATAACAGGTTCGGGCCGGGAGACCCAGTACTTC. As protein: CASSITGSGRETQYF.